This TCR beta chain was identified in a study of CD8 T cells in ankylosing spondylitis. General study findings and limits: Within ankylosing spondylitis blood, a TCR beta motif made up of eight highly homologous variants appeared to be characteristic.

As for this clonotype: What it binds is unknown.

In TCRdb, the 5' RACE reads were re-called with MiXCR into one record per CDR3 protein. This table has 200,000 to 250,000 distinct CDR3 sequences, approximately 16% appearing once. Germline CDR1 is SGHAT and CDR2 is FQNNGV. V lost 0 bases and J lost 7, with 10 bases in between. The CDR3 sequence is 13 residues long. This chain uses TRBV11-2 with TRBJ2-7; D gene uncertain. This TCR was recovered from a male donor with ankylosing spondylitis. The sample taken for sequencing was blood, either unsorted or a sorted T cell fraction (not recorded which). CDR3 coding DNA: TGTGCCAGCAGCTTAGACCCCCCCGGGGAGCAGTACTTC. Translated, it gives CASSLDPPGEQYF.